The present T cell receptor beta chain was sequenced within a study of Ad26.COV2.S vaccination and SARS-CoV-2 variants. General study results and limits: Assessments of TCR breadth and depth may have underestimated the total T cell responses. Non-spike TCR breadth did not differ much between vaccine and placebo recipients.

With regard to this clone: Its antigen is not known.

The treatment: approximately 18 received Ad26.COV2.S at low or high dose, single or two shots; 5 received placebo; per-sample allocation not given. Sampling was done on day 63 after the first vaccine or placebo injection. An Ad26 vector was used to express Wuhan-strain SARS-CoV-2 spike as the vaccine. Profiling relied on immunoSEQ multiplex PCR, and the TCRdb table lists in-frame clones only, not all of them. The sample records hundreds of thousands of clones, about nine tenths being singletons. This CDR3 has 15 residues. Germline CDR1 is LGHNA and CDR2 is YSLEER. V lost 3 bases to trimming and J lost 6 bases; unmatched junction nucleotides: 8.

The clonotype comes from a person between 18 and 65 years old who received the Ad26.COV2.S COVID-19 vaccine or a placebo. This specimen consisted of peripheral blood, obtained in a trial of Ad26.COV2.S vaccine versus placebo. The rearrangement links TRBV4-3 to TRBJ1-5, with 7 bases aligning to TRBD1. The CDR3 region has the DNA TGCGCCAGCAGCCAGGGGACAGCAGTCGGTCAGCCCCAGCATTTT. Amino acid sequence: CASSQGTAVGQPQHF.